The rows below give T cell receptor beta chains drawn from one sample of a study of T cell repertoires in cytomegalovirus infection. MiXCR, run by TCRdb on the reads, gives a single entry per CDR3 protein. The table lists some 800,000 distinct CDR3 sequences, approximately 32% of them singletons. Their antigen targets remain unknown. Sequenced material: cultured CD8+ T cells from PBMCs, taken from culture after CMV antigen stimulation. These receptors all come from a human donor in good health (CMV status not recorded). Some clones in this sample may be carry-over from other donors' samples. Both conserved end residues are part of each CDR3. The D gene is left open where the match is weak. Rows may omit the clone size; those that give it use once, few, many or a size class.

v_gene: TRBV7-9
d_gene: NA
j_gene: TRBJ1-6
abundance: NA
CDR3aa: CASSFLRPGSNSPLHF
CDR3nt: TGTGCCAGCAGCTTCCTCAGACCGGGCAGTAATTCACCCCTCCACTTT

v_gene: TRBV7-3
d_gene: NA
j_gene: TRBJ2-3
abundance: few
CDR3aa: CASSLTGLDYSTDTQYF
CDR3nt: TGTGCCAGCAGCTTAACAGGGTTGGACTACAGCACAGATACGCAGTATTTT

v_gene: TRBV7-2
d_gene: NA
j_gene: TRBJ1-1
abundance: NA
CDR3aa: CASSVTGWENTEAFF
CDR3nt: TGTGCCAGCAGCGTTACAGGGTGGGAGAACACTGAAGCTTTCTTT

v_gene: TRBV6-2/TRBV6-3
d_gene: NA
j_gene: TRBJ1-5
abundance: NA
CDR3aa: CASSSTLSDQPQHF
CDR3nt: TGTGCCAGCAGTTCCACCTTGAGCGATCAGCCCCAGCATTTT

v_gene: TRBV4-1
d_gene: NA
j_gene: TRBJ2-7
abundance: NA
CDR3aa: CASSDKGGSSYEQYF
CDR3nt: TGTGCCAGCAGCGACAAAGGCGGTAGCTCCTACGAGCAGTACTTC

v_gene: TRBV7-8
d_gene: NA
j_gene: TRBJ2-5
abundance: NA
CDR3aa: CASSLDGQGKYF
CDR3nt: TGTGCCAGCAGCTTAGATGGGCAGGGGAAGTACTTC

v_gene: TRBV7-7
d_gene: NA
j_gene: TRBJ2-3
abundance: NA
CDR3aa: CASSRGGGGFTDTQYF
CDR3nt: TGTGCTAGCAGTCGCGGAGGGGGGGGATTCACAGATACGCAGTATTTT

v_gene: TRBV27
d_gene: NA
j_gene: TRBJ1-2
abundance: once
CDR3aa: CATSLSEGYGYTF
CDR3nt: TGTGCCACCAGTTTATCAGAAGGGTATGGCTACACCTTC

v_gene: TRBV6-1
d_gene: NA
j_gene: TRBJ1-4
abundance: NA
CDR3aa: CASSNEVGTVNEKLFF
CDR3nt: TGTGCCAGCAGTAATGAGGTCGGGACGGTGAATGAAAAACTGTTTTTT

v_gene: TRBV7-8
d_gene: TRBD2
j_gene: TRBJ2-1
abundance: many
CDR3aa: CASREGLAGDNEQFF
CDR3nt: TGTGCCAGCAGGGAGGGACTAGCGGGGGACAATGAGCAGTTCTTC

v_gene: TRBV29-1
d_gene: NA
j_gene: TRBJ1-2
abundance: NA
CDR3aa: CSAGEGLNYGYTF
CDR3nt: TGCAGCGCCGGCGAGGGATTAAACTATGGCTACACCTTC

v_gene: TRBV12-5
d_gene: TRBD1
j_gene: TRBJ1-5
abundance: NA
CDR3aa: CASGGGTGKLCNQPQHF
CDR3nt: TGTGCTAGTGGTGGAGGGACAGGGAAGCTATGCAATCAGCCCCAGCATTTT

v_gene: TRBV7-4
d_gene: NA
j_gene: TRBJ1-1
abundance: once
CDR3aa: CASTPPVPNTEAFF
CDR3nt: TGTGCCAGCACCCCCCCGGTGCCGAACACTGAAGCTTTCTTT

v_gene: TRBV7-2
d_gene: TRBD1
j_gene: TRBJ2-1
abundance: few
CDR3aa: CASSLVGDSTYNEQFF
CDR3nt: TGTGCCAGCAGCTTAGTAGGGGACAGTACCTACAATGAGCAGTTCTTC

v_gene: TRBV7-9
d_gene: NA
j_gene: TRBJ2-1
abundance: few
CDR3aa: CASSPGGDRGRGYNEQFF
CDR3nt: TGTGCCAGCAGCCCTGGGGGGGACAGAGGAAGGGGATACAATGAGCAGTTCTTC

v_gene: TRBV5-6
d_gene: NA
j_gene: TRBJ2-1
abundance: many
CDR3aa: CASSTSVTGWSSYNEQFF
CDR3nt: TGTGCCAGCAGCACCTCCGTAACAGGGTGGAGCTCCTACAATGAGCAGTTCTTC

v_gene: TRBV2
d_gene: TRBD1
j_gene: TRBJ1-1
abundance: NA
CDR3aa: CASKETGGNTEAFF
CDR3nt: TGTGCCAGCAAAGAGACAGGGGGGAACACTGAAGCTTTCTTT

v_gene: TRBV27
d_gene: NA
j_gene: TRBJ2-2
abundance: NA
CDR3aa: CASSWGDPRELFF
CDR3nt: TGTGCCAGCAGTTGGGGGGACCCCCGGGAGCTGTTTTTT

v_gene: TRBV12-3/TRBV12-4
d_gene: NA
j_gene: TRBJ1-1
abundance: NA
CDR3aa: CASSLNGERTEAFF
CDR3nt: TGTGCCAGCAGTTTGAACGGGGAGCGTACTGAAGCTTTCTTT

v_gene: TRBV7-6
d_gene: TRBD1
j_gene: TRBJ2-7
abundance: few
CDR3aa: CASGDRGLHEQYF
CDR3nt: TGTGCCAGCGGGGACAGGGGGCTCCACGAGCAGTACTTC

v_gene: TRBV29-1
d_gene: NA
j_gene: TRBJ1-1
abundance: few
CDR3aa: CSVGAGWAEAFF
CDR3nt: TGCAGCGTTGGAGCAGGGTGGGCTGAAGCTTTCTTT

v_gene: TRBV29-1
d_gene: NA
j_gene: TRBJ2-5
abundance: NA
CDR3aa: CSVEEATSSQETQYF
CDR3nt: TGCAGCGTTGAAGAGGCGACAAGCTCCCAAGAGACCCAGTACTTC

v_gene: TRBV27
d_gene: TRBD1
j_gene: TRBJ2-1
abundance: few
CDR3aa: CASLYSGQGAYNEQFF
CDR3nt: TGTGCCAGCCTTTACTCGGGGCAGGGGGCCTACAATGAGCAGTTCTTC

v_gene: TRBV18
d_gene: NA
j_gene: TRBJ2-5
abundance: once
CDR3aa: CASSHDIQETQYF
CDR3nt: TGTGCCAGCTCGCACGATATTCAAGAGACCCAGTACTTC

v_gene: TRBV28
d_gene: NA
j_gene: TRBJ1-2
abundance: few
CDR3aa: CASSLFPDLTKRHGYTF
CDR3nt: TGTGCCAGCAGTCTATTTCCCGACCTAACCAAACGACATGGCTACACCTTC

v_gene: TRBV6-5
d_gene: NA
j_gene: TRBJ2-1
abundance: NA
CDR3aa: CASSYSLNSYNEQFF
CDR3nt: TGTGCCAGCAGTTACTCCCTAAACTCCTACAATGAGCAGTTCTTC

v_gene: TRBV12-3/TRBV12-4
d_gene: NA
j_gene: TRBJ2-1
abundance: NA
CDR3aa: CASSFVEYNEQFF
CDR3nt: TGTGCCAGCAGTTTTGTGGAATACAATGAGCAGTTCTTC

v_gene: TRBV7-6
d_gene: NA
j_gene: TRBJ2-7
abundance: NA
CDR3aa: CASSPMGDEQYF
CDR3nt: TGTGCCAGCAGCCCCATGGGGGACGAGCAGTACTTC

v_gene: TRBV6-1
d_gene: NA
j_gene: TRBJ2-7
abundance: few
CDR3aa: CASSEASVIFSSYEQYF
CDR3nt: TGTGCCAGCAGTGAAGCGAGCGTTATCTTTAGCTCCTACGAGCAGTACTTC

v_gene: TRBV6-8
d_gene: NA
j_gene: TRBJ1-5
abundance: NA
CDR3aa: CASSYSARVVQPQHF
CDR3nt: TGTGCCAGCAGTTACTCGGCCAGGGTTGTTCAGCCCCAGCATTTT

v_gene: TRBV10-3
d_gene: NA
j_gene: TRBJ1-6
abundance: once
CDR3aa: CARLEAGERTPLHF
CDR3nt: TGTGCCAGACTCGAAGCAGGGGAAAGGACACCCCTCCACTTT

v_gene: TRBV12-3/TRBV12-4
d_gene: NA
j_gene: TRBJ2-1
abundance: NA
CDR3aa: CASRAYGVEQFF
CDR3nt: TGTGCCAGTCGAGCTTATGGGGTTGAGCAGTTCTTC

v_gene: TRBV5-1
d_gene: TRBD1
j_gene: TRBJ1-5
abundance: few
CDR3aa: CASSMTGDSNQPQHF
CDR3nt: TGCGCCAGCTCGATGACAGGGGATAGCAATCAGCCCCAGCATTTT

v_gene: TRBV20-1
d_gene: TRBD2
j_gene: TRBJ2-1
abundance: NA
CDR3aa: CSVQHTGTSGTYNEQFF
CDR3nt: TGCAGTGTTCAACATACCGGGACTAGCGGGACCTACAATGAGCAGTTCTTC

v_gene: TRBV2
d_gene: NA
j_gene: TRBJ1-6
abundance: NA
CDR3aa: CASSDFSSYNSPLHF
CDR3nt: TGTGCCAGCAGTGATTTCAGCTCCTATAATTCACCCCTCCACTTT

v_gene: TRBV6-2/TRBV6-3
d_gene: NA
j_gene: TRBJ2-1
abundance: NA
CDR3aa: CASSYLKGLSYNEQFF
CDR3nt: TGTGCCAGCAGTTACCTGAAAGGACTGAGCTACAATGAGCAGTTCTTC

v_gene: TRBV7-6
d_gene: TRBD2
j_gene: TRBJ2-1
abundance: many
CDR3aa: CASSFLAGAGDEQFF
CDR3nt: TGTGCCAGCAGCTTCCTAGCGGGGGCCGGCGATGAGCAGTTCTTC